These 15 T cell receptor beta chains were sequenced from one sample in a study of beta chain features in type 1 diabetes. Investigators reverse transcribed all isolated RNA, so they sequenced expressed TCRB transcripts. Assay used: immunoSEQ multiplex PCR; TCRdb lists only in-frame clones, some missing. The table records more than 300,000 clones, about 16% of them present only once. The sequencing sample was made of naive CD4+ T cells from blood. These receptors came from a young woman in good health.

This CDR3 reads CAGQAGTDTQYF. The DNA for the CDR3 is TGTGCTGGGCAGGCCGGCACAGATACGCAGTATTTT. The J gene is TRBJ2-3, the V gene TRBV28; D gene uncertain. The germline V gene has CDR1 MDHEN and CDR2 SYDVKM. This CDR3 region has 12 residues.

Only a few counts were recorded for this clone. The chain uses TRBV29-1 and TRBJ2-1; possible D gene TRBD2, 6 bases. The germline CDR1 and CDR2 sequences are SQVTM and ANQGSEA. The CDR3 length is 15 residues. V was shortened by 6 bases and J by 4 bases, with 19 bases between the two germline ends. CDR3 nucleotides: TGCAGCGTCCGACCTCGCGGGGTGATTTACAATGAGCAGTTCTTC. Its translation: CSVRPRGVIYNEQFF.

As concerns this clone: Other DNA sequences from this sample encode an identical CDR3 as well. The rearrangement links TRBV9 to TRBJ2-7; the match to TRBD2 covers 7 bases. V was clipped by 0 bases and J by 2 bases; unmatched bases: 2. CDR1 is SGDLS and CDR2 is YYNGEE in the germline V gene. CDR3 length: 14 residues. CDR3: CASSVAGTTYEQYF. Here the CDR3 DNA reads TGTGCCAGCAGCGTAGCAGGGACTACCTACGAGCAGTACTTC.

This clone has more than one count but fewer than ten. V gene TRBV30 combines with J gene TRBJ2-3; maybe TRBD1 (6 bases). Germline V gene lookup returns CDR1 GTSNPN and CDR2 SVGIG (reference sequence). CDR3 size: 13 residues. V gave up 5 bases and J gave up 1 base, with 10 bases separating them. Written as DNA, the CDR3 is TGTGCCTGGGACAGGACCCGCACAGATACGCAGTATTTT. Amino acid sequence: CAWDRTRTDTQYF.

The rearrangement uses TRBV4-1 and TRBJ2-7, with 9 bases fitting TRBD2. Germline CDR1 MGHRA, CDR2 YSYEKL. V trimming: 0 bases; J trimming: 3 bases; junction bases outside the gene matches: 3. The CDR3 extends over 15 amino acids. In DNA, the CDR3 is TGCGCCAGCAGCCAAGAGGGACTAGCTATCTACGAGCAGTACTTC. It codes for CASSQEGLAIYEQYF.

The rearrangement links TRBV6-4 to TRBJ1-2; no clear D gene. Trimming removed 6 bases at V and 4 bases at J, with 15 bases between. This CDR3 comprises 14 residues. In germline, CDR1 is MRHNA, CDR2 SNTAGT. As DNA, the CDR3 is TGTGCCAGCAGCCCCCTGCGACCTAGCTATGGCTACACCTTC. It encodes CASSPLRPSYGYTF.

The CDR3 reads CASSPVGQGVYNEQFF. CDR3 bases: TGTGCCAGCTCACCAGTGGGACAGGGGGTGTACAATGAGCAGTTCTTC. The rearrangement links TRBV18 to TRBJ2-1; 11 bases are shared with TRBD1. The CDR3 totals 16 residues. CDR1 is KGHSH, CDR2 LQKENI, per germline. Germline trimming cut 2 bases from V and 4 bases from J; bases unmatched to any gene: 4.

This clone was counted only a few times. The chain combines TRBV2 with TRBJ1-2, with a tentative D call TRBD1 (5 bases). V gave up 7 bases and J gave up 7 bases, with 22 bases separating them. In germline, CDR1 is SNHLY, CDR2 FYNNEI. The CDR3 has 15 amino acids. CDR3 sequence: CASNDQVRAYLGYTF. In nucleotides, the CDR3 is TGTGCCAGCAATGATCAGGTCAGGGCGTATCTTGGCTACACCTTC.

This chain connects TRBV28 to TRBJ2-5, with 7 bases matching TRBD2. The CDR3 is made up of 13 amino acids. The V and J ends lost 6 bases and 5 bases, in that order; junction bases with no gene match: 6. The germline V gene has CDR1 MDHEN and CDR2 SYDVKM. The CDR3 sequence: CASRPGGWETQYF. The CDR3 DNA reads as TGTGCCAGCAGGCCCGGGGGGTGGGAGACCCAGTACTTC.

This clone has a handful of counts. The chain's CDR3 is CASSGNNEQFF. CDR3 sequence (DNA): TGCGCCAGCAGCGGCAACAATGAGCAGTTCTTC. The gene calls are TRBV5-1 and TRBJ2-1, with D unclear. Per germline, CDR1 SGHRS and CDR2 YFSETQ. The V and J ends lost 4 bases and 5 bases respectively, with 4 bases between them. The CDR3 runs 11 residues. The variable domain in full, completed from reference TRBV5-1 and TRBJ2-1, reads KAGVTQTPRYLIKTRGQQVTLSCSPISGHRSVSWYQQTPGQGLQFLFEYFSETQRNKGNFPGRFSGRQFSNSRSEMNVSTLELGDSALYLCASSGNNEQFFGPGTRLTVL.

DNA of the CDR3: TGTGCCAGCGGCCGGGACAGGGACTACGAGCAGTACTTC. This encodes CASGRDRDYEQYF. The chain is built from TRBV2 and TRBJ2-7; 9 bases map to TRBD1. Per the germline V gene, CDR1 is SNHLY and CDR2 is FYNNEI. The CDR3 is made up of 13 amino acids. Losses at the gene ends were 8 bases for V and 3 bases for J; bases not matched to a gene: 5.

This chain uses TRBV9 with TRBJ2-3; D unresolved. The CDR3 runs to 16 residues. Germline V gives CDR1 SGDLS, CDR2 YYNGEE. V was cut by 0 bases and J by 2 bases, with 13 bases left in between. CDR3 amino acids: CASSVGPGFSTDTQYF. The CDR3 DNA reads as TGTGCCAGCAGCGTAGGACCAGGCTTTTCCACAGATACGCAGTATTTT.

This rearrangement joins TRBV30 to TRBJ2-7; perhaps TRBD2 as D (5 bases). Trimming shortened V by 4 bases and J by 6 bases, and 13 bases separated the two germline ends. Germline values: CDR1 GTSNPN, CDR2 SVGIG (reference sequence). This CDR3 spans 12 amino acids. The CDR3: CAWTKTTGEQYF. The CDR3 DNA reads TGTGCCTGGACGAAGACTACGGGCGAGCAGTACTTC.

This clone occurred a few times. The chain is built from TRBV2 and TRBJ1-1; no clear D gene. The V gene lost 2 bases and the J gene lost 0 bases, with 10 bases spanning the gap. This CDR3 has 15 amino acids. CDR1 and CDR2 (germline): SNHLY, FYNNEI. The CDR3 protein is CASSENGGMNTEAFF. The DNA for the CDR3 is TGTGCCAGCAGTGAAAACGGAGGAATGAACACTGAAGCTTTCTTT.

V usage is TRBV29-1 and J usage is TRBJ2-3; a possible D gene is TRBD1 (6 bases). CDR1 is SQVTM and CDR2 is ANQGSEA in the germline V gene. Trimming cost V 6 bases and J 6 bases, with 16 bases left between them. CDR3 size: 13 residues. The CDR3 reads CSVAATGLDTQYF. CDR3 coding DNA: TGCAGCGTCGCTGCGACAGGACTTGATACGCAGTATTTT.